This passage covers 29 T cell receptor beta chains from one sample sequenced in a study of blood T cell repertoires in COVID-19. Produced via immunoSEQ multiplex PCR; TCRdb's table is partial and in-frame only. The sample lists about 60,000 clones; 80% to 90% were seen once. The specimen was peripheral blood. Source of these receptors: an elderly woman with active COVID-19.

V and J are TRBV3-1 (or the pseudogene TRBV3-2) and TRBJ1-1; tentatively, D is TRBD1 (5 bases). The germline CDR1 and CDR2 sequences are LGHDT and YNNKEL (reference sequence). This CDR3 region has 14 residues. The V and J ends lost 3 bases and 4 bases respectively, with 12 bases between them. As DNA, the CDR3 is TGTGCCAGCAGCCACGTGGGGGAGGTCACTGAAGCTTTCTTT. It encodes CASSHVGEVTEAFF.

This clone showed up just once. This rearrangement joins TRBV6-5 to TRBJ1-6; D is undetermined. Germline V CDR1 and CDR2: MNHEY, SVGAGI. The CDR3 consists of 14 residues. The V end was cut by 2 bases, the J end by 11 bases, with 13 bases between. CDR3 in amino acids: CASSYEAGPTPLHF. CDR3 sequence (DNA): TGTGCCAGCAGTTACGAAGCGGGCCCCACACCCCTCCACTTT.

As regards this clone: One junction end does not reproduce the germline sequence, and a read error may be involved. The chain employs TRBV11-1 and TRBJ2-3; TRBD1 aligns across 8 bases. Germline CDR1 reads SGHAT; CDR2 reads FQDESV (reference sequence). The CDR3 consists of 12 residues. CDR3 sequence reads: CASSSLDRATHF. As DNA, the CDR3 is TGTGCCAGCAGCTCTTTGGACAGGGCCACACATTTT. Looking up the rest from reference TRBV11-1 and TRBJ2-3 gives the full variable domain: EAEVAQSPRYKITEKSQAVAFWCDPISGHATLYWYRQILGQGPELLVQFQDESVVDDSQLPKDRFSAERLKGVDSTLKIQPAELGDSAMYLCASSSLDRATHFGPGTRLTVL.

The gene calls are TRBV9 and TRBJ2-2; no definite D call. The CDR3 has 14 amino acids. V lost 0 bases to trimming and J lost 4 bases, with 7 bases between them. CDR1 is SGDLS, CDR2 YYNGEE, per germline. This chain's CDR3 is CASSVALVTGELFF. CDR3 DNA sequence: TGTGCCAGCAGCGTAGCCCTCGTCACCGGGGAGCTGTTTTTT.

V gene TRBV2 combines with J gene TRBJ1-3; D call uncertain. The CDR3 has 12 residues. The germline V gene encodes CDR1 SNHLY and CDR2 FYNNEI. V lost 7 bases and J lost 4, with 8 bases in between. The DNA of the CDR3 is TGTGCCAGCAAGCGGAGGGGAAACACCATATATTTT. Protein product: CASKRRGNTIYF.

V gene TRBV6-5 combines with J gene TRBJ2-7; TRBD1 matches 8 bases. J was trimmed by 4 bases and V by 1 base; bases with no gene match: 6. The germline gives CDR1 MNHEY, CDR2 SVGAGI. CDR3 length: 15 residues. This CDR3 reads CASSYFPGQVYEQYF. The CDR3 region has the DNA TGTGCCAGCAGTTACTTCCCGGGACAGGTATACGAGCAGTACTTC.

V and J are TRBV5-1 and TRBJ2-7, with TRBD2 matching 14 bases. The CDR3 is 21 residues long. Unmatched junction bases numbered 19, after V lost 5 bases and J lost 0 bases. CDR1 is SGHRS, CDR2 YFSETQ, per germline. CDR3 bases: TGCGCCAGCAGTCCTTGGCCAGGATGGACTAGCGGGGGGACAAGCTCCTACGAGCAGTACTTC. It yields the protein CASSPWPGWTSGGTSSYEQYF.

V gene TRBV7-2 combines with J gene TRBJ2-4; 12 bases line up with TRBD1. The CDR3 is 16 amino acids. CDR1 SGHTA and CDR2 FQGNSA come from the germline V gene. J lost 7 bases, V lost 2 bases, and 6 bases had no gene match. The CDR3 is CASSLTGTGGTNIQYF. The DNA of the CDR3 is TGTGCCAGCAGCTTAACCGGGACAGGGGGCACGAACATTCAGTACTTC.

This clone was counted only a few times. In DNA form, the CDR3 reads TGTGCCAGCAGCTTAGGGGTAGCGGGGAACACAGATACGCAGTATTTT. Its translation: CASSLGVAGNTDTQYF. The chain carries TRBV7-9 and TRBJ2-3; TRBD2 matches at 8 bases. In germline, CDR1 is SEHNR, CDR2 FQNEAQ (reference sequence). This CDR3 is built from 16 residues. V lost 1 base to trimming and J lost 2 bases; unmatched junction nucleotides: 5.

In this sample, this clone turned up a few times. CDR3 sequence (DNA): TGTGCCAGCAGCCCCCTTCCAACAGGGGGGAATCAGCCCCAGCATTTT. This translates into CASSPLPTGGNQPQHF. The V call is TRBV7-9, the J call TRBJ1-5; 8 nucleotides match TRBD1. CDR1 is SEHNR, CDR2 FQNEAQ, per germline (reference sequence). V dropped 5 bases and J dropped 4; count of bases not matched to a gene: 10. CDR3 length: 16 residues.

The V and J genes are TRBV4-3 and TRBJ2-7; maybe TRBD1 (5 bases). Germline V gene data show CDR1 as LGHNA and CDR2 as YSLEER. V lost 0 bases and J 4 bases, leaving 22 bases between the germline ends. This CDR3 is built from 18 residues. The CDR3 here is CASSQDWYVFQGRYEQYF. The CDR3 region has the DNA TGCGCCAGCAGCCAAGATTGGTATGTGTTCCAGGGTAGATACGAGCAGTACTTC.

The rearrangement joins TRBV4-3 to TRBJ1-4; 8 bases match TRBD1. Germline CDR1 reads LGHNA; CDR2 reads YSLEER. The CDR3 loop spans 14 amino acids. The V gene end was trimmed by 3 bases and the J gene end by 12 bases; junction bases not matched to a gene: 9. The CDR3 region is CASSQDRAADELFF. In nucleotides, the CDR3 is TGCGCCAGCAGCCAGGACAGGGCCGCGGATGAACTGTTTTTT.

This chain joins TRBV15 and TRBJ1-2; TRBD1 matches 9 bases. Per germline, CDR1 LNHNV and CDR2 YYDKDF (reference sequence). The V gene end was trimmed by 2 bases and the J gene end by 0 bases; junction bases not matched to a gene: 7. The CDR3 runs to 17 residues. The CDR3 spells CATSRFGGQGANYGYTF. CDR3 sequence (DNA): TGTGCCACCAGCAGATTCGGGGGACAGGGTGCTAACTATGGCTACACCTTC.

V and J are TRBV6-1 and TRBJ2-5; tentative D call: TRBD1 (5 bases). This CDR3 is 15 amino acids long. Per the germline V gene, CDR1 is MNHNS and CDR2 is SASEGT. V shed 0 bases and J shed 1 base, with 9 bases lying between them. The CDR3 nucleotides are TGTGCCAGCAGTGAAGCGCAGGGCCGCCAAGAGACCCAGTACTTC. The encoded protein is CASSEAQGRQETQYF.

The genes are TRBV2 and TRBJ1-6, with 8 positions matching TRBD1. The CDR3 totals 13 residues. The ends lost 11 bases at V and 7 bases at J; junction bases unmatched: 7. Germline CDR1 is SNHLY and CDR2 is FYNNEI. The chain's CDR3 is CAGQGARNSPLHF. The CDR3 DNA follows: TGTGCCGGCCAGGGGGCGCGAAATTCACCCCTCCACTTT.

This chain uses TRBV3-1 (or the pseudogene TRBV3-2) with TRBJ2-7, with D possibly being TRBD1 (5 bases). CDR1 and CDR2 (germline): LGHDT, YNNKEL (reference sequence). The CDR3 is 13 amino acids. The germline V and J ends were trimmed by 0 bases and 11 bases, with 14 bases remaining between them. The CDR3, as DNA: TGTGCCAGCAGCCAAGATCCGGATAGCAGGGAGTACTTC. Protein: CASSQDPDSREYF.

The chain has TRBV9 and TRBJ2-2, with 7 bases matching TRBD1. The CDR3 consists of 16 residues. The germline CDR1 and CDR2 sequences are SGDLS and YYNGEE. Trimming at V came to 4 bases and at J to 0 bases, leaving 6 bases not matched to a gene. The CDR3 is CASSSGQAANTGELFF. The CDR3 DNA follows: TGTGCCAGCAGCTCCGGACAGGCGGCGAACACCGGGGAGCTGTTTTTT. Filled out from reference TRBV9 and TRBJ2-2, the complete variable domain reads DSGVTQTPKHLITATGQRVTLRCSPRSGDLSVYWYQQSLDQGLQFLIQYYNGEERAKGNILERFSAQQFPDLHSELNLSSLELGDSALYFCASSSGQAANTGELFFGEGSRLTVL.

This clone was counted only a few times. The chain uses TRBV19 and TRBJ2-5; TRBD2 matches 9 bases. V dropped 3 bases and J dropped 5; count of bases not matched to a gene: 7. This CDR3 spans 15 amino acids. Germline loops: CDR1 LNHDA, CDR2 SQIVND (reference sequence). The CDR3 region is CASSMGAGGRETQYF. CDR3 in DNA: TGTGCCAGTAGTATGGGGGCGGGGGGGCGGGAGACCCAGTACTTC.

The rearrangement uses TRBV7-2 and TRBJ2-1; the match to TRBD2 covers 8 bases. Trimming took 1 base from V and 6 from J; bases not matched to a gene: 8. This CDR3 has 16 residues. CDR1 and CDR2 from the germline V gene are SGHTA and FQGNSA. The CDR3 DNA reads TGTGCCAGCAGCTTAGTTCGTCCACGGGGGGGCAATGAGCAGTTCTTC. It encodes CASSLVRPRGGNEQFF.

This chain uses TRBV5-1 with TRBJ1-2, with unresolved D. Between the trimmed V and J ends, which lost 0 bases and 3 bases, there was a span of 9 bases. CDR1 and CDR2 (germline): SGHRS, YFSETQ. The CDR3 runs to 14 residues. For the CDR3, the DNA is TGCGCCAGCAGCTTGGCCGGTACAGACTATGGCTACACCTTC. This sequence encodes CASSLAGTDYGYTF.

The V and J genes are TRBV5-1 and TRBJ2-5; 7 bases map to TRBD2. The length of the CDR3 is 13 residues. The J segment lost 5 bases and the V segment lost 4 bases, leaving 5 bases of the junction unmatched. Germline loops: CDR1 SGHRS, CDR2 YFSETQ. The CDR3 nucleotides read TGCGCCAGCAGCGGGGGGGTACGGGAGACCCAGTACTTC. Translated: CASSGGVRETQYF.

This chain connects TRBV7-2 to TRBJ1-5; tentative D call: TRBD1 (5 bases). The CDR3 runs to 15 residues. Germline CDR1 and CDR2: SGHTA and FQGNSA. V lost 2 bases to trimming and J lost 4 bases, with 12 bases between them. CDR3 in DNA: TGTGCCAGCAGCTTACAGGGTTTGCGAAATCAGCCCCAGCATTTT. This encodes CASSLQGLRNQPQHF.

CDR3 coding DNA: TGTGCCAGCAGCGATACAGGGACGGGCACCGGGGAGCTGTTTTTT. Amino acids: CASSDTGTGTGELFF. This chain joins TRBV2 and TRBJ2-2; tentative D call: TRBD1 (6 bases). Germline CDR1 is SNHLY and CDR2 is FYNNEI. The V gene lost 6 bases and the J gene lost 4 bases, with 15 bases spanning the gap. The CDR3 runs to 15 residues.

The chain uses TRBV5-6 and TRBJ2-7; TRBD1 is a possible D gene (8 bases). This CDR3 is 15 amino acids long. Trimming left V 4 bases short and J 4 bases short, with 18 bases between. Germline V gives CDR1 SGHDT, CDR2 YYEEEE. The CDR3 coding sequence is TGTGCCAGCAGCGCAATCTACAGGGGGGGATACGAGCAGTACTTC. Translated, it gives CASSAIYRGGYEQYF.

The chain carries TRBV7-9 and TRBJ2-7; 7 bases fit TRBD1. V was pared by 4 bases and J by 0 bases, with 3 bases of the junction left unmatched. CDR3 length: 14 amino acids. Germline V gene lookup returns CDR1 SEHNR and CDR2 FQNEAQ (reference sequence). In nucleotides, the CDR3 is TGTGCCAGCAGCTGGGGACAGAGCTCCTACGAGCAGTACTTC. This gives the protein CASSWGQSSYEQYF.

The chain carries TRBV18 and TRBJ1-2; 9 positions agree with TRBD1. Unmatched junction bases numbered 4, after V lost 1 base and J lost 4 bases. CDR1 KGHSH and CDR2 LQKENI come from the germline V gene. The CDR3 spans 15 residues. In DNA form, the CDR3 reads TGTGCCAGCTCACCACTGACAGGGGGTACCTATGGCTACACCTTC. Protein product: CASSPLTGGTYGYTF.

This sequence joins TRBV2 and TRBJ1-1; possibly TRBD1 for D (6 bases). The CDR3 is made up of 15 amino acids. CDR1 and CDR2 (germline): SNHLY, FYNNEI. Trimming took off 5 bases at V and 5 bases at J, with 18 bases between the two ends. The chain's CDR3 is CASSSRGAGGTEAFF. The DNA for the CDR3 is TGTGCCAGCAGTAGCAGGGGCGCGGGGGGGACTGAAGCTTTCTTT.

The V and J genes are TRBV4-3 and TRBJ2-3, with D maybe TRBD2 (6 bases). The CDR3 totals 17 residues. Germline CDR1 and CDR2: LGHNA and YSLEER. V lost 0 bases and J 1 base, leaving 14 bases between the germline ends. CDR3 protein: CASSQDADSGGTDTQYF. The CDR3 nucleotides are TGCGCCAGCAGCCAAGATGCTGATAGCGGCGGCACAGATACGCAGTATTTT.

The chain uses TRBV18 and TRBJ2-2, with 10 bases aligning to TRBD1. This CDR3 is built from 15 residues. V lost 5 bases, J lost 3 bases, and 3 bases stayed unmatched. Germline V gives CDR1 KGHSH, CDR2 LQKENI. CDR3 in amino acids: CASSSGTGDTGELFF. CDR3 DNA sequence: TGTGCCAGCTCATCCGGGACAGGGGACACCGGGGAGCTGTTTTTT.